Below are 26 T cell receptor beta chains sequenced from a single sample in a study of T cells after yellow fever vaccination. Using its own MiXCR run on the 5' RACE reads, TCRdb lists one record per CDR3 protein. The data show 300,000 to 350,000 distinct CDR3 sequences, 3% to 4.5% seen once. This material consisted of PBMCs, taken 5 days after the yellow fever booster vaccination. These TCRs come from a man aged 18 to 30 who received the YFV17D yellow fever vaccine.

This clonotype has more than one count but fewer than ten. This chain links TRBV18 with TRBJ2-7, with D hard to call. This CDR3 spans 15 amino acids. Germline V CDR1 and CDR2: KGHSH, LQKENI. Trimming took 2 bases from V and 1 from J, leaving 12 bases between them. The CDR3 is CASSPRSSDSYEQYF. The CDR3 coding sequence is TGTGCCAGCTCACCAAGAAGTTCGGATTCCTACGAGCAGTACTTC.

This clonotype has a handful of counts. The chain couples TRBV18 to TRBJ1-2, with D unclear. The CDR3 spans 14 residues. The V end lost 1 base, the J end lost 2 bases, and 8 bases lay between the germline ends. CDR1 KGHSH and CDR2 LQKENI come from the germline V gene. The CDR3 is CASSPQSGNYGYTF. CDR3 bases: TGTGCCAGCTCACCACAATCCGGAAACTATGGCTACACCTTC.

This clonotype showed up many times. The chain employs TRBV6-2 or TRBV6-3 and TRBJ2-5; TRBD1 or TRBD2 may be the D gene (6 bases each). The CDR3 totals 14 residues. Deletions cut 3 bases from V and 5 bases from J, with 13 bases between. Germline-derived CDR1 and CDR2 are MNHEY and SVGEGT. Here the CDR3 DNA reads TGTGCCAGCAGTTATGAGGGGGGCACTGAGACCCAGTACTTC. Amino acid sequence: CASSYEGGTETQYF.

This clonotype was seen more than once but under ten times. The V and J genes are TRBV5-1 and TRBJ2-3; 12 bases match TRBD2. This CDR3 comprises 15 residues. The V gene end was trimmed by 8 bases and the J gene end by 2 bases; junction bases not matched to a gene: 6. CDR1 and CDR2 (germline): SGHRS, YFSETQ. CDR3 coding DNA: TGCGCCAGTAGACTAGCGGGGGAGAACACAGATACGCAGTATTTT. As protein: CASRLAGENTDTQYF.

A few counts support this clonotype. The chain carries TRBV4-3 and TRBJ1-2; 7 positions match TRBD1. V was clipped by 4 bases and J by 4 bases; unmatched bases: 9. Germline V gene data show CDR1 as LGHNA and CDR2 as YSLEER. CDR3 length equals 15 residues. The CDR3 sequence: CASSRNRGGGYGYTF. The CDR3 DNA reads TGCGCCAGCAGCCGAAACAGGGGCGGGGGCTATGGCTACACCTTC.

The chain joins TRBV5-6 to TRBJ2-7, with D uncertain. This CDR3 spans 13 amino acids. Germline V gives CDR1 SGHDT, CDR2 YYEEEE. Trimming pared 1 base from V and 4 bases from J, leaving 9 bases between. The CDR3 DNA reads TGTGCCAGCAGCTTGTACCCAACTTACGAGCAGTACGTC. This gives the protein CASSLYPTYEQYV.

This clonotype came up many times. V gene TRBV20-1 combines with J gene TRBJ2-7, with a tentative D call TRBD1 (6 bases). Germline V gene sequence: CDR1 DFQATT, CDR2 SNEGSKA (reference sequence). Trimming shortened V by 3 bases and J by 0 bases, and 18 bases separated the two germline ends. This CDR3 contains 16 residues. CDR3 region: CSASFQGRLRSYEQYF. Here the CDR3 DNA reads TGCAGTGCTAGTTTTCAGGGGCGCTTACGCTCCTACGAGCAGTACTTC.

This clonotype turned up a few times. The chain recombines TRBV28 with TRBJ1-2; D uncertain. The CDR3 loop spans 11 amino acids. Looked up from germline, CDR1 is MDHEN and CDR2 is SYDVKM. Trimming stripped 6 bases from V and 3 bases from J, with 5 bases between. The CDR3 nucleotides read TGTGCCAGCAGACCTGACTATGGCTACACCTTC. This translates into CASRPDYGYTF.

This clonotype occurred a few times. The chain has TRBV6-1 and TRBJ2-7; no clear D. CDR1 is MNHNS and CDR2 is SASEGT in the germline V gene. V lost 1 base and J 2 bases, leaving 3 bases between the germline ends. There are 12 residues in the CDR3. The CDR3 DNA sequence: TGTGCCAGCAGTGAAGAAGCCTACGAGCAGTACGTC. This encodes CASSEEAYEQYV.

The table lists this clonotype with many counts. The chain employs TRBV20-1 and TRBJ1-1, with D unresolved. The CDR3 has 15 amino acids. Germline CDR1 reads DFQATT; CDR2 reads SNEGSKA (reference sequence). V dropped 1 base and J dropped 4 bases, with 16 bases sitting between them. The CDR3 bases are TGCAGTGCTAGAGCGCAAGTTTCGGGGAGCACTGAAGCTTTCTTT. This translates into CSARAQVSGSTEAFF.

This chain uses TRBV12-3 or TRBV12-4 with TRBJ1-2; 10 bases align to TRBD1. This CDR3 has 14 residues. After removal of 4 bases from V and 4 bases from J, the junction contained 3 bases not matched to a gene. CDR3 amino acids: CASSWGQGRYGYTF. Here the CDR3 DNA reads TGTGCCAGCAGTTGGGGACAGGGGCGCTATGGCTACACCTTC.

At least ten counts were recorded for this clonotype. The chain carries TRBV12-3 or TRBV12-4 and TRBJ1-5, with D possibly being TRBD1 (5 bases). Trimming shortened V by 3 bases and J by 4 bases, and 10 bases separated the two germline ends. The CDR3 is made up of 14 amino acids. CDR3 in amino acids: CASSLGGENQPQHF. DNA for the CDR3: TGTGCCAGCAGTTTGGGGGGGGAGAATCAGCCCCAGCATTTT.

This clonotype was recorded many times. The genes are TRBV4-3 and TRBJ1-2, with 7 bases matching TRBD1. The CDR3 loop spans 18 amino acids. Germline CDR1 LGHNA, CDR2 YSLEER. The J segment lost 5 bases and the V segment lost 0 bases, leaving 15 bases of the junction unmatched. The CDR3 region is CASSQDTGTAKIAYGYTF. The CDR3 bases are TGCGCCAGCAGCCAAGACACGGGGACAGCAAAGATTGCTTATGGCTACACCTTC.

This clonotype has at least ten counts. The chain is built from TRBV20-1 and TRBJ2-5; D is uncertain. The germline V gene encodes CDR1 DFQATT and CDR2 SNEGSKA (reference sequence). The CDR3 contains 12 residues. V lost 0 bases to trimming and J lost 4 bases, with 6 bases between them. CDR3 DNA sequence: TGCAGTGCTAGAGACAGTCGAGAGACCCAGTACTTC. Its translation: CSARDSRETQYF.

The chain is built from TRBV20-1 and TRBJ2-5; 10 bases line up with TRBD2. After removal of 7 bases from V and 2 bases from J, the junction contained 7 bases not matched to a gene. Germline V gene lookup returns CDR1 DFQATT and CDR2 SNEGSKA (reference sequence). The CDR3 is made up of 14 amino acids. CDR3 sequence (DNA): TGCAGTGGGCTCAGGACTAGCGGACAAGAGACCCAGTACTTC. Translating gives CSGLRTSGQETQYF.

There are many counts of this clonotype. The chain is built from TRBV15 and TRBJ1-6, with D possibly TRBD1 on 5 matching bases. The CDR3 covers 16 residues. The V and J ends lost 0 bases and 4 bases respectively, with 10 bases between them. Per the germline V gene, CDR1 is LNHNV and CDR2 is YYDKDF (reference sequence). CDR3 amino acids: CATSRDRGKYNSPLHF. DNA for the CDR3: TGTGCCACCAGCAGAGATCGGGGGAAGTATAATTCACCCCTCCACTTT.

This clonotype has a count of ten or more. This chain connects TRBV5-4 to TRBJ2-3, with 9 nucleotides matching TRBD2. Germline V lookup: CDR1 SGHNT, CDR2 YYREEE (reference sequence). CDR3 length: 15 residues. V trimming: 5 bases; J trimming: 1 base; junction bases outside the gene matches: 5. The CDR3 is CASSPSGVRTDTQYF. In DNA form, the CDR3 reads TGTGCCAGCAGTCCTAGCGGGGTGCGCACAGATACGCAGTATTTT.

CDR3 residues: CASSLPGVPSGANVLTF. The CDR3 coding sequence is TGTGCCAGCAGTTTGCCAGGGGTACCCTCTGGGGCCAACGTCCTGACTTTC. The rearrangement uses TRBV12-3 or TRBV12-4 and TRBJ2-6, with D possibly being TRBD1 (6 bases). Trimming pared 3 bases from V and 0 bases from J, leaving 12 bases between. The CDR3 contains 17 residues.

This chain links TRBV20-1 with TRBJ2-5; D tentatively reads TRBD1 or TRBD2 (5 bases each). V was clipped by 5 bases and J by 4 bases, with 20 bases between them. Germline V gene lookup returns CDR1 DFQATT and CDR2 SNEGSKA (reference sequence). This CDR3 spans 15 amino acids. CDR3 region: CSAFTSRRDGETQYF. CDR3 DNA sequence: TGCAGTGCTTTCACTTCCAGAAGGGACGGAGAGACCCAGTACTTC.

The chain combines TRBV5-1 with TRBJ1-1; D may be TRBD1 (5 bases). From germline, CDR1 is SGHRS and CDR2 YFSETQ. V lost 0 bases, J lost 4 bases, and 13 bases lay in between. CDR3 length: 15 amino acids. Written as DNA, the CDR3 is TGCGCCAGCAGCTTGGCCGGGGGAGGAGGCACTGAAGCTTTCTTT. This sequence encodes CASSLAGGGGTEAFF.

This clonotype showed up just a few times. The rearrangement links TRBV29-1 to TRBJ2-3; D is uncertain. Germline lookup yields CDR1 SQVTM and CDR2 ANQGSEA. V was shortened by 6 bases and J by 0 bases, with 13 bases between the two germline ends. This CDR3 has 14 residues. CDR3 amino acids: CSVGSVGSTDTQYF. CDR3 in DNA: TGCAGCGTCGGAAGCGTAGGTAGCACAGATACGCAGTATTTT.

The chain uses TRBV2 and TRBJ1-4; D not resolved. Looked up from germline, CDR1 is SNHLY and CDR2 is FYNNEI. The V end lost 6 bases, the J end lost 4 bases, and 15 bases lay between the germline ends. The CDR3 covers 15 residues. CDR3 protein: CASRGWLRSNEKLFF. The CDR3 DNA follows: TGTGCCAGCAGGGGATGGTTACGGAGTAATGAAAAACTGTTTTTT.

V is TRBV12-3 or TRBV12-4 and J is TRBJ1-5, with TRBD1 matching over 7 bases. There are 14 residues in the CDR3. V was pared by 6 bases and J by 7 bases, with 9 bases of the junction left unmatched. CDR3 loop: CASSMTGTGQPQHF. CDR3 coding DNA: TGTGCCAGCAGCATGACAGGGACGGGACAGCCCCAGCATTTT.

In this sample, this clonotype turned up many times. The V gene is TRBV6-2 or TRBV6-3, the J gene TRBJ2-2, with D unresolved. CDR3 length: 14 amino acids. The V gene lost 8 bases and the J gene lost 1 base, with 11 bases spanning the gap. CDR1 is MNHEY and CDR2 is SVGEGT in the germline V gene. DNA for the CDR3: TGTGCCAGCCGGTACCATGAGAACACCGGGGAGCTGTTTTTT. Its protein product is CASRYHENTGELFF.

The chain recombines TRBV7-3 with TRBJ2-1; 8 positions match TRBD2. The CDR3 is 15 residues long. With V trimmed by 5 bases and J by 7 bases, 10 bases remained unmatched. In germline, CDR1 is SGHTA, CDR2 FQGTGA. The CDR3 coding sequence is TGTGCCAGCAGCGCGATCTTAGCGGGGCGGAATGAGCAGTTCTTC. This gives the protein CASSAILAGRNEQFF.

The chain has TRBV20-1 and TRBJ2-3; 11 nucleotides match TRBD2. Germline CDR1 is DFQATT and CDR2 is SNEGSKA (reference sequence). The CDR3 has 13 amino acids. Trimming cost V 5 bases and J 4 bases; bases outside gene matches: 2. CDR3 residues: CSAVTSGADTQYF. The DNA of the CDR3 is TGCAGTGCTGTGACTAGCGGGGCAGATACGCAGTATTTT.